This is a list of T cell receptor beta chains from one sample in a study of blood T cell repertoires in COVID-19. Repertoires were generated with immunoSEQ multiplex PCR, while TCRdb's copy carries only in-frame clones and drops some. The repertoire has around 72,000 clones, 70% to 90% of them found once; the top ten carry over 15%. The sequencing input was peripheral blood. The receptor source for this set is a woman over 75 with acute or convalescent COVID-19. Each CDR3 is given with its conserved first and last residue. The order of the fields is CDR3 length, clone size, V gene, J gene, D gene, CDR3 protein, CDR3 DNA. D genes are given only for firm matches. Size is omitted from some rows. Given values are once, few, many or a class for expanded clones.

length: 16; size: -; V: TRBV14; J: TRBJ1-5; D: -; CDR3: CASRGTKGVSNQPQHF; DNA: TGTGCCAGCAGGGGGACGAAGGGGGTGAGCAATCAGCCCCAGCATTTT
length: 15; size: -; V: TRBV27; J: TRBJ2-7; D: TRBD2; CDR3: CASSRTSGRRYEQYF; DNA: TGTGCCAGCAGTAGAACTAGCGGGAGGAGGTACGAGCAGTACTTC
length: 17; size: once; V: TRBV27; J: TRBJ1-5; D: TRBD1; CDR3: CASSARTGALSNQPQHF; DNA: TGTGCCAGCAGTGCGCGGACAGGGGCCCTTAGCAATCAGCCCCAGCATTTT
length: 15; size: -; V: TRBV9; J: TRBJ1-1; D: TRBD1; CDR3: CASSALTGGRTEAFF; DNA: TGTGCCAGCAGCGCCTTGACAGGGGGACGGACTGAAGCTTTCTTT
length: 14; size: -; V: TRBV3-1/TRBV3-2; J: TRBJ2-3; D: TRBD2; CDR3: CASRGAGVADTQYF; DNA: TGTGCCAGCCGAGGGGCGGGGGTAGCAGATACGCAGTATTTT
length: 13; size: once; V: TRBV9; J: TRBJ2-1; D: -; CDR3: CASSVGRRNEQFF; DNA: TGTGCCAGCAGCGTAGGCAGGCGCAATGAGCAGTTCTTC
length: 14; size: -; V: TRBV7-9; J: TRBJ1-2; D: TRBD1; CDR3: CASSLEGTGAGYTF; DNA: TGTGCCAGCAGCTTAGAGGGGACAGGGGCCGGCTACACCTTC
length: 14; size: -; V: TRBV19; J: TRBJ2-1; D: TRBD1; CDR3: CASSRQGALNEQFF; DNA: TGTGCCAGTAGTCGACAGGGGGCCTTGAATGAGCAGTTCTTC
length: 16; size: -; V: TRBV6-5; J: TRBJ2-1; D: -; CDR3: CASSYSRFISYNEQFF; DNA: TGTGCCAGCAGTTACTCGAGATTTATCTCCTACAATGAGCAGTTCTTC
length: 15; size: -; V: TRBV2; J: TRBJ1-4; D: -; CDR3: CASRERTNAVEKLFF; DNA: TGTGCCAGCAGAGAAAGGACAAACGCTGTTGAAAAACTGTTTTTT
length: 13; size: -; V: TRBV5-6; J: TRBJ2-7; D: -; CDR3: CASSLQGSYEQYF; DNA: TGTGCCAGCAGCTTGCAGGGATCCTACGAGCAGTACTTC
length: 16; size: -; V: TRBV10-3; J: TRBJ2-2; D: -; CDR3: CAINEGSGGATGELFF; DNA: TGTGCCATCAACGAGGGTTCTGGGGGGGCCACCGGGGAGCTGTTTTTT
length: 18; size: -; V: TRBV4-1; J: TRBJ2-1; D: TRBD2; CDR3: CASSQGSSGTSRGNEQFF; DNA: TGCGCCAGCAGCCAAGGTTCTTCCGGGACTAGCAGGGGGAATGAGCAGTTCTTC
length: 15; size: -; V: TRBV14; J: TRBJ2-7; D: -; CDR3: CASSPSLAFFYEQYF; DNA: TGTGCCAGCAGCCCTAGCCTAGCTTTTTTCTACGAGCAGTACTTC
length: 15; size: -; V: TRBV4-2; J: TRBJ2-1; D: TRBD2; CDR3: CASSQALAGVNEQFF; DNA: TGTGCCAGCAGCCAAGCTCTAGCGGGAGTGAATGAGCAGTTCTTC
length: 16; size: -; V: TRBV10-2; J: TRBJ2-3; D: TRBD2; CDR3: CASSILAGGLTDTQYF; DNA: TGCGCCAGCAGTATTTTAGCGGGAGGCCTCACAGATACGCAGTATTTT
length: 14; size: -; V: TRBV5-4; J: TRBJ1-1; D: TRBD1; CDR3: CASSLEVRDRDAFF; DNA: TGTGCCAGCAGCTTGGAAGTGAGAGACAGGGATGCTTTCTTT
length: 16; size: -; V: TRBV5-1; J: TRBJ2-1; D: -; CDR3: CASSSSGSSSYNEQFF; DNA: TGCGCCAGCAGCTCCAGCGGGTCGAGCTCCTACAATGAGCAGTTCTTC
length: 15; size: -; V: TRBV11-3; J: TRBJ2-1; D: TRBD2; CDR3: CASTEGLAGKNEQFF; DNA: TGTGCCAGCACCGAGGGACTAGCGGGAAAGAATGAGCAGTTCTTC
length: 15; size: -; V: TRBV7-2; J: TRBJ1-1; D: TRBD1; CDR3: CASSLANRGYTEAFF; DNA: TGTGCCAGCAGCTTAGCGAACAGGGGGTATACTGAAGCTTTCTTT
length: 17; size: -; V: TRBV2; J: TRBJ2-4; D: -; CDR3: CASTERWPPLAKNIQYF; DNA: TGTGCCAGCACCGAGCGTTGGCCGCCCCTAGCCAAAAACATTCAGTACTTC
length: 15; size: -; V: TRBV27; J: TRBJ2-3; D: TRBD1; CDR3: CASSPEDRVADTQYF; DNA: TGTGCCAGCAGTCCCGAGGACAGGGTCGCAGATACGCAGTATTTT
length: 12; size: -; V: TRBV9; J: TRBJ2-2; D: -; CDR3: CASSPHPGELFF; DNA: TGTGCCAGCAGCCCCCATCCCGGGGAGCTGTTTTTT
length: 18; size: -; V: TRBV19; J: TRBJ2-1; D: TRBD1; CDR3: CASKASGAWTGFYNEQFF; DNA: TGTGCCAGTAAAGCGTCCGGGGCCTGGACAGGGTTCTACAATGAGCAGTTCTTC
length: 17; size: -; V: TRBV7-8; J: TRBJ2-3; D: TRBD2; CDR3: CASSSGLAGVRTDTQYF; DNA: TGTGCCAGCAGCTCCGGACTAGCGGGAGTTCGCACAGATACGCAGTATTTT
length: 15; size: -; V: TRBV6-2/TRBV6-3; J: TRBJ2-7; D: TRBD1; CDR3: CASSPVKTGVFEQYF; DNA: TGTGCCAGCAGCCCCGTTAAGACAGGGGTCTTCGAGCAGTACTTC
length: 13; size: -; V: TRBV3-1/TRBV3-2; J: TRBJ2-2; D: -; CDR3: CASRQLNTGELFF; DNA: TGTGCCAGCAGGCAACTGAACACCGGGGAGCTGTTTTTT
length: 18; size: once; V: TRBV19; J: TRBJ2-3; D: TRBD2; CDR3: CASSIERAGTRGTDTQYF; DNA: TGTGCCAGTAGTATTGAGCGCGCCGGGACTAGGGGCACAGATACGCAGTATTTT
length: 15; size: -; V: TRBV4-1; J: TRBJ2-5; D: -; CDR3: CASSQDQGVGETQYF; DNA: TGCGCCAGCAGCCAAGACCAGGGCGTCGGGGAGACCCAGTACTTC
length: 13; size: -; V: TRBV4-1; J: TRBJ1-1; D: -; CDR3: CASSHGGTVEAFF; DNA: TGCGCCAGCAGCCACGGGGGGACCGTTGAAGCTTTCTTT
length: 15; size: -; V: TRBV6-5; J: TRBJ2-1; D: -; CDR3: CASRRGGVSHNEQFF; DNA: TGTGCCAGCAGGAGGGGGGGGGTATCCCACAATGAGCAGTTCTTC
length: 17; size: -; V: TRBV25-1; J: TRBJ2-7; D: TRBD1; CDR3: CASSGHRGQQPTYEQYF; DNA: TGTGCCAGCAGTGGACATCGGGGACAGCAACCTACCTACGAGCAGTACTTC
length: 12; size: -; V: TRBV6-5; J: TRBJ1-5; D: -; CDR3: CASSPYSREEHF; DNA: TGTGCCAGCAGTCCTTACTCCCGGGAAGAGCATTTT
length: 14; size: -; V: TRBV30; J: TRBJ2-6; D: -; CDR3: CAWTTGSGANVLTF; DNA: TGTGCCTGGACAACGGGTTCTGGGGCCAACGTCCTGACTTTC
length: 14; size: -; V: TRBV5-4; J: TRBJ1-2; D: -; CDR3: CASSPPVPNYGYTF; DNA: TGTGCCAGCAGCCCCCCGGTCCCCAACTATGGCTACACCTTC
length: 13; size: -; V: TRBV7-8; J: TRBJ2-5; D: -; CDR3: CASSLRHQETQYF; DNA: TGTGCCAGCAGCTTGAGGCACCAAGAGACCCAGTACTTC
length: 13; size: -; V: TRBV29-1; J: TRBJ1-1; D: -; CDR3: CSVGGAGEAEAFF; DNA: TGCAGCGTTGGCGGGGCCGGGGAAGCTGAAGCTTTCTTT
length: 15; size: -; V: TRBV19; J: TRBJ2-1; D: -; CDR3: CASTPSLGAHNEQFF; DNA: TGTGCCAGTACGCCTTCACTAGGCGCCCACAATGAGCAGTTCTTC
length: 14; size: -; V: TRBV5-5; J: TRBJ2-3; D: -; CDR3: CASSLRTYTDTQYF; DNA: TGTGCCAGCAGTCTACGAACTTACACAGATACGCAGTATTTT
length: 15; size: -; V: TRBV7-9; J: TRBJ2-1; D: TRBD1; CDR3: CASSPPGQGYNEQFF; DNA: TGTGCCAGCAGCCCGCCGGGACAGGGCTACAATGAGCAGTTCTTC
length: 15; size: -; V: TRBV18; J: TRBJ2-7; D: TRBD2; CDR3: CASAGLAGAAYEQYF; DNA: TGTGCCAGCGCGGGACTAGCGGGGGCGGCCTACGAGCAGTACTTC
length: 14; size: -; V: TRBV19; J: TRBJ2-1; D: -; CDR3: CASSARLAYNEQFF; DNA: TGTGCCAGTAGTGCTCGACTAGCCTACAATGAGCAGTTCTTC
length: 15; size: -; V: TRBV18; J: TRBJ1-5; D: TRBD1; CDR3: CASSRQEGARQPQHF; DNA: TGTGCCAGCTCCCGACAAGAGGGGGCTCGGCAGCCCCAGCATTTT
length: 15; size: -; V: TRBV11-2; J: TRBJ2-1; D: -; CDR3: CASSPGGGPLNEQFF; DNA: TGTGCCAGCAGCCCCGGGGGAGGCCCTCTCAATGAGCAGTTCTTC
length: 16; size: few; V: TRBV29-1; J: TRBJ2-1; D: TRBD2; CDR3: CSVTGTSGRSYNEQFF; DNA: TGCAGCGTGACCGGGACTAGCGGGAGGTCCTACAATGAGCAGTTCTTC
length: 15; size: few; V: TRBV2; J: TRBJ1-5; D: -; CDR3: CASKAGGANNQPQHF; DNA: TGTGCCAGCAAGGCGGGGGGCGCAAACAATCAGCCCCAGCATTTT
length: 15; size: -; V: TRBV4-1; J: TRBJ2-7; D: -; CDR3: CASSQDQQLAREQYF; DNA: TGCGCCAGCAGCCAAGATCAACAGCTAGCCAGGGAGCAGTACTTC
length: 14; size: -; V: TRBV7-9; J: TRBJ1-4; D: TRBD1; CDR3: CASSLDRSGEKLFF; DNA: TGTGCCAGCAGTCTGGACAGGTCTGGGGAAAAACTGTTTTTT
length: 12; size: -; V: TRBV12-3/TRBV12-4; J: TRBJ1-1; D: -; CDR3: CASSFGNTEAFF; DNA: TGTGCCAGCAGTTTCGGGAACACTGAAGCTTTCTTT
length: 13; size: -; V: TRBV11-3; J: TRBJ2-1; D: TRBD2; CDR3: CASSLTSGREQFF; DNA: TGTGCCAGCAGCTTGACTAGCGGGAGAGAGCAGTTCTTC
length: 12; size: -; V: TRBV12-3/TRBV12-4; J: TRBJ1-1; D: -; CDR3: CASSYGALEAFF; DNA: TGTGCCAGCAGTTATGGGGCCCTTGAAGCTTTCTTT
length: 14; size: once; V: TRBV5-1; J: TRBJ2-4; D: -; CDR3: CASSLEGGKDIQYF; DNA: TGCGCCAGCAGCTTGGAAGGAGGGAAGGACATTCAGTACTTC
length: 16; size: -; V: TRBV10-3; J: TRBJ2-7; D: TRBD2; CDR3: CAISGSQREVLYEQYF; DNA: TGTGCCATCAGTGGGTCCCAGCGGGAGGTTCTCTACGAGCAGTACTTC